These 2 T cell receptor beta chains came from one sample sequenced in a study of blood T cell repertoires in COVID-19. The assay was immunoSEQ multiplex PCR, and TCRdb's table has in-frame clones only and misses some. The sample shows 75,000 or so clones, about four fifths of them seen only once. Specimen: peripheral blood. Every receptor here comes from a woman aged 65 to 85 with acute or convalescent COVID-19.

The V call is TRBV5-4, the J call TRBJ2-7; 9 bases agree with TRBD2. Germline assignment: CDR1 SGHNT and CDR2 YYREEE (reference sequence). The length of the CDR3 is 16 residues. The V segment lost 1 base and the J segment 5 bases; nucleotides outside the gene matches: 10. CDR3 sequence reads: CASSLTAGGPFDEQYF. As DNA, the CDR3 is TGTGCCAGCAGCTTGACGGCGGGAGGGCCGTTCGACGAGCAGTACTTC.

The rearrangement joins TRBV5-1 to TRBJ1-2; no reliable D call. CDR3 length equals 15 residues. Germline-derived CDR1 and CDR2 are SGHRS and YFSETQ. Deletions cut 0 bases from V and 4 bases from J, with 13 bases between. The CDR3 DNA is TGCGCCAGCAGCTTGGGGTCAAATCGGGGCTATGGCTACACCTTC. Amino acids: CASSLGSNRGYGYTF.